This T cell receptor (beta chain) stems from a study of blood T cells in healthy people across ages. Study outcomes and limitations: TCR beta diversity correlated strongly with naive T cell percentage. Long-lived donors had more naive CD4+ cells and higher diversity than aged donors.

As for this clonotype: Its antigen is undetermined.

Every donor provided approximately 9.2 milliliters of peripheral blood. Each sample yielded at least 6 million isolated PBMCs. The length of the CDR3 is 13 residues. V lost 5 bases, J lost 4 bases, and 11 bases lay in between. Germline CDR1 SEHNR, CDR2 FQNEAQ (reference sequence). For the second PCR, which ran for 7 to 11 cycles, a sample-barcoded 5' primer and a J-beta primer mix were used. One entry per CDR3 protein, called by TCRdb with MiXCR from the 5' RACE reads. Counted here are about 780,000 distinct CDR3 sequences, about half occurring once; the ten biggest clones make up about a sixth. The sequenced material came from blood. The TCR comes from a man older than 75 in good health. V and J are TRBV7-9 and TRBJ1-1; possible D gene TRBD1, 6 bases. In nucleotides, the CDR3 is TGTGCCAGCAGCACAACAGGGTTCACTGAAGCTTTCTTT. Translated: CASSTTGFTEAFF. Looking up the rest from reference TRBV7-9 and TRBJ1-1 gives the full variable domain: DTGVSQNPRHKITKRGQNVTFRCDPISEHNRLYWYRQTLGQGPEFLTYFQNEAQLEKSRLLSDRFSAERPKGSFSTLEIQRTEQGDSAMYLCASSTTGFTEAFFGQGTRLTVV.